A single sample is the source of the 11 T cell receptor beta chains below, sequenced in a study of blood T cell repertoires in COVID-19. Method: immunoSEQ multiplex PCR; TCRdb's copy keeps in-frame clones and lacks some. The profile covers fewer than 300,000 clones, with nearly 85% appearing a single time and 8.6% taken by the ten largest. The sample was peripheral blood. Source of these receptors: a human donor in a cohort sampled during active COVID-19.

The rearrangement uses TRBV5-1 and TRBJ1-3; D gene ambiguous. Germline V gives CDR1 SGHRS, CDR2 YFSETQ. The V gene lost 4 bases and the J gene lost 0 bases, with 11 bases spanning the gap. The CDR3 totals 15 residues. CDR3 loop: CASSTGDISGNTIYF. The DNA of the CDR3 is TGCGCCAGCAGCACGGGTGATATCTCTGGAAACACCATATATTTT.

V is TRBV6-2 or TRBV6-3 and J is TRBJ2-5; 10 bases map to TRBD1. Germline assignment: CDR1 MNHEY and CDR2 SVGEGT. With V trimmed by 5 bases and J by 5 bases, 11 bases remained unmatched. This CDR3 has 16 amino acids. The CDR3 loop reads CASSDPGTGDGETQYF. As DNA, the CDR3 is TGTGCCAGCAGTGACCCCGGGACAGGGGACGGGGAGACCCAGTACTTC.

The chain combines TRBV11-3 with TRBJ2-1, with 16 bases aligning to TRBD2. The V gene end was trimmed by 5 bases and the J gene end by 6 bases; junction bases not matched to a gene: 10. Germline-derived CDR1 and CDR2 are SGHNT and YENEEA. This CDR3 is 18 amino acids long. CDR3 sequence reads: CASSGGTSGRAPSNEQFF. The DNA of the CDR3 is TGTGCCAGCAGCGGCGGGACTAGCGGGAGGGCCCCCAGCAATGAGCAGTTCTTC.

This chain connects TRBV4-2 to TRBJ2-7; 7 nucleotides agree with TRBD2. This CDR3 is 16 amino acids long. V trimming: 0 bases; J trimming: 1 base; junction bases outside the gene matches: 6. In germline, CDR1 is LGHNA, CDR2 YNFKEQ. CDR3: CASSQEGRGESYEQYF. The CDR3 bases are TGTGCCAGCAGCCAAGAGGGTCGGGGGGAATCCTACGAGCAGTACTTC.

This sequence joins TRBV6-5 and TRBJ1-5; D is perhaps TRBD1 (5 bases). This CDR3 region has 12 residues. Trimming cost V 8 bases and J 7 bases, with 12 bases left between them. Germline CDR1 and CDR2: MNHEY and SVGAGI. The CDR3, as DNA: TGTGCCAGCGGTTCAGGGCTACAGCCCCAGCATTTT. It codes for CASGSGLQPQHF.

This chain links TRBV5-1 with TRBJ2-1, with 7 positions matching TRBD2. CDR1 and CDR2 from the germline V gene are SGHRS and YFSETQ. This CDR3 is 16 amino acids long. Unmatched junction bases numbered 11, after V lost 6 bases and J lost 2 bases. As DNA, the CDR3 is TGCGCCAGCAACCCCACGCCGGGACTACCCTACAATGAGCAGTTCTTC. Amino acids: CASNPTPGLPYNEQFF.

The chain is built from TRBV7-2 and TRBJ2-3, with 8 bases matching TRBD2. This CDR3 is built from 17 residues. Germline trimming cut 2 bases from V and 2 bases from J; bases unmatched to any gene: 9. From germline, CDR1 is SGHTA and CDR2 FQGNSA. In nucleotides, the CDR3 is TGTGCCAGCAGCTTATTGGGGGGAGCGGGAGCCACAGATACGCAGTATTTT. This gives the protein CASSLLGGAGATDTQYF.

There are many counts of this clone. The chain couples TRBV7-2 to TRBJ2-2, with 14 bases identical to TRBD2. Looked up from germline, CDR1 is SGHTA and CDR2 is FQGNSA. V trimming: 4 bases; J trimming: 9 bases; junction bases outside the gene matches: 4. The CDR3 totals 15 residues. This CDR3 reads CASSSRTSGGRELFF. CDR3 DNA sequence: TGTGCCAGCAGCTCCAGGACTAGCGGGGGGAGGGAGCTGTTTTTT.

CDR3 amino acids: CASSLGTTEGYTF. DNA for the CDR3: TGTGCCAGCAGCTTAGGAACTACGGAGGGCTACACCTTC. This chain uses TRBV7-8 with TRBJ1-2, with D uncertain. The V gene lost 1 base and the J gene lost 8 bases, with 11 bases spanning the gap. Germline CDR1 SGHVS, CDR2 FQNEAQ. The CDR3 runs to 13 residues. Supplemented by reference TRBV7-8 and TRBJ1-2, the full variable domain reads GAGVSQSPRYKVAKRGQDVALRCDPISGHVSLFWYQQALGQGPEFLTYFQNEAQLDKSGLPSDRFFAERPEGSVSTLKIQRTQQEDSAVYLCASSLGTTEGYTFGSGTRLTVV.

The chain combines TRBV3-1 (or the pseudogene TRBV3-2) with TRBJ2-7; 7 bases fit TRBD1. This CDR3 is 15 amino acids long. Germline loops: CDR1 LGHDT, CDR2 YNNKEL (reference sequence). V was clipped by 4 bases and J by 2 bases; unmatched bases: 8. The CDR3 DNA reads as TGTGCCAGCAGCCCGGGTCCGGGACAGACCTACGAGCAGTACTTC. Its translation: CASSPGPGQTYEQYF.

V gene TRBV6-5 combines with J gene TRBJ2-2; a weak D match, TRBD2 (5 bases). The germline V gene has CDR1 MNHEY and CDR2 SVGAGI. This CDR3 spans 14 amino acids. The ends were cut back, 5 bases at V and 1 base at J, with 8 bases in the middle. CDR3 protein: CASSNGRNTGELFF. The DNA for the CDR3 is TGTGCCAGCAGTAATGGGAGGAACACCGGGGAGCTGTTTTTT.